The clone carrying this T cell receptor (beta chain) showed up just once. This record comes from a study of a mutant IDH1 vaccine in newly diagnosed glioma. Study-wide context: Treated individuals were around 60% male and approximately 38% female, averaging about 40 years of age. Standard pretreatment was either radiotherapy, temozolomide, or, for most, radiochemotherapy with temozolomide.

Germline CDR1 ENHRY, CDR2 SYGVKD. Trimming cost V 0 bases and J 2 bases, with 8 bases left between them. The CDR3 is 16 residues long. Time point: baseline, week 1 (first vaccination visit). Sample treatment: pre-vaccination baseline after standard-of-care therapy. The study enrolled donors with new WHO grade 3 or 4 IDH1-mutant, ATRX-lost astrocytomas. Repertoires were generated with immunoSEQ multiplex PCR, while TCRdb's copy carries only in-frame clones and drops some. The sample consists of about 51,000 clones, 70% to 80% of them appearing once. The chain employs TRBV10-3 and TRBJ2-6; D gene unclear. The sample here was PBMCs, taken from a glioma patient treated with radiotherapy, temozolomide or both. The sequence came from a woman in her thirties or forties with glioma. CDR3: CAISESMGAGANVLTF. The CDR3 bases are TGTGCCATCAGTGAGTCAATGGGCGCTGGGGCCAACGTCCTGACTTTC.